This record looks at one T cell receptor (beta chain) sequence and its context. The CDR3 has 14 residues. V shed 4 bases and J shed 0 bases, with 10 bases lying between them. These data are taken from a study of blood T cell repertoires in COVID-19. Using immunoSEQ multiplex PCR, the repertoire was profiled, and TCRdb retains in-frame clones only, with some absent. The table has around 80,000 clones, approximately 81% seen once. The V call is TRBV5-3, the J call TRBJ1-2; the D is unclear. TRBV5-3 is an open reading frame whose function is uncertain. Sequencing used peripheral blood. This TCR came from a woman of 80 years or more with active or convalescent COVID-19. The CDR3 here is CARSNRVSNYGYTF. The CDR3 DNA follows: TGTGCCAGAAGCAACCGGGTTTCTAACTATGGCTACACCTTC.